Listed below are T cell receptor beta chains from one sample, sequenced in a study of tumor-infiltrating lymphocytes in localized non-small cell lung cancer. TCRdb keeps only in-frame clones here, not all; method: immunoSEQ multiplex PCR. This repertoire shows about 15,000 clones, more than 60% found once; its top ten account for approximately 4%. Sample: lung tumor tissue. These receptors were obtained from a human donor with non-small cell lung cancer. The CDR3 runs from the conserved cysteine through the conserved F or W. D genes are given only for firm matches. Only some rows state a clone size, as once, few, many or a class for expanded clones.

d_gene: .; len: 16; abundance: .; j_gene: TRBJ2-7; v_gene: TRBV27; CDR3nt: TGTGCCAGCAGTTTAGGCCCATCCTGGGCCGGGGACGAGCAGTACTTC; CDR3aa: CASSLGPSWAGDEQYF
d_gene: TRBD2; len: 15; abundance: .; j_gene: TRBJ2-5; v_gene: TRBV6-9; CDR3nt: TGTGCCAGCAGCCCCCCGGGACTAGGGGGTGAGACCCAGTACTTC; CDR3aa: CASSPPGLGGETQYF
d_gene: TRBD1; len: 19; abundance: .; j_gene: TRBJ1-5; v_gene: TRBV5-1; CDR3nt: TGCGCCAGCAGCTTGGGGACGGGGCAGGGGGGCAATAGCAATCAGCCCCAGCATTTT; CDR3aa: CASSLGTGQGGNSNQPQHF
d_gene: .; len: 13; abundance: once; j_gene: TRBJ2-5; v_gene: TRBV5-8; CDR3nt: TGTGCCAGCAGCTTAGGTCACGAGGAGACCCAGTACTTC; CDR3aa: CASSLGHEETQYF
d_gene: TRBD1; len: 15; abundance: .; j_gene: TRBJ1-6; v_gene: TRBV10-2; CDR3nt: TGCGCCAGCAGATTTGGGGGACAGGGGGCTTCACCCCTCCACTTT; CDR3aa: CASRFGGQGASPLHF
d_gene: .; len: 13; abundance: .; j_gene: TRBJ1-2; v_gene: TRBV28; CDR3nt: TGTGCCAGCAGACCTACGTCTCTCTATGGCTACACCTTC; CDR3aa: CASRPTSLYGYTF
d_gene: TRBD1; len: 15; abundance: .; j_gene: TRBJ1-5; v_gene: TRBV28; CDR3nt: TGTGCCAGCAGTCCTGGGACAGGGGGCAATCAGCCCCAGCATTTT; CDR3aa: CASSPGTGGNQPQHF
d_gene: .; len: 12; abundance: .; j_gene: TRBJ2-3; v_gene: TRBV7-2; CDR3nt: TGTGCCAGCAGCCCGACCACAGATACGCAGTATTTT; CDR3aa: CASSPTTDTQYF
d_gene: .; len: 14; abundance: .; j_gene: TRBJ2-5; v_gene: TRBV18; CDR3nt: TGTGCCAGCTCACGGAAAACAGGCCAAGAGACCCAGTACTTC; CDR3aa: CASSRKTGQETQYF
d_gene: TRBD2; len: 16; abundance: .; j_gene: TRBJ2-3; v_gene: TRBV5-1; CDR3nt: TGCGCCAGCAGCTTGGTAGCGGGGGGGTCAACAGATACGCAGTATTTT; CDR3aa: CASSLVAGGSTDTQYF
d_gene: TRBD2; len: 16; abundance: .; j_gene: TRBJ2-5; v_gene: TRBV7-9; CDR3nt: TGTGCCAGCAGCTTATCCCGACTAGCGGGAGAAGAGACCCAGTACTTC; CDR3aa: CASSLSRLAGEETQYF
d_gene: TRBD1; len: 15; abundance: .; j_gene: TRBJ2-5; v_gene: TRBV7-2; CDR3nt: TGTGCCAGCAGTTTCCTCGGGGACAGACAAGAGACCCAGTACTTC; CDR3aa: CASSFLGDRQETQYF
d_gene: .; len: 13; abundance: .; j_gene: TRBJ1-2; v_gene: TRBV7-9; CDR3nt: TGTGCCAGCAGCTTAGCAGGGAACTATGGCTACACCTTC; CDR3aa: CASSLAGNYGYTF
d_gene: .; len: 15; abundance: medium-sized; j_gene: TRBJ1-1; v_gene: TRBV6-5; CDR3nt: TGTGCCAGCAGTTTATGGGGTGGTGGCGGCACTGAAGCTTTCTTT; CDR3aa: CASSLWGGGGTEAFF
d_gene: .; len: 15; abundance: .; j_gene: TRBJ2-7; v_gene: TRBV5-1; CDR3nt: TGCGCCAGCAGCTTGGCCGCAGGAGGACCATACGAGCAGTACTTC; CDR3aa: CASSLAAGGPYEQYF
d_gene: TRBD2; len: 14; abundance: .; j_gene: TRBJ2-5; v_gene: TRBV30; CDR3nt: TGTGCCTGGAGTCCCACTAGCGGCCAAGAGACCCAGTACTTC; CDR3aa: CAWSPTSGQETQYF
d_gene: .; len: 14; abundance: .; j_gene: TRBJ1-2; v_gene: TRBV6-5; CDR3nt: TGTGCCAGCCGGAGAAGCCTCCAGGGAGATGGCTACACCTTC; CDR3aa: CASRRSLQGDGYTF
d_gene: TRBD1; len: 14; abundance: few; j_gene: TRBJ1-5; v_gene: TRBV18; CDR3nt: TGTGCCAGCTCACCGACAGGGGACGATCAGCCCCAGCATTTT; CDR3aa: CASSPTGDDQPQHF
d_gene: TRBD1; len: 16; abundance: .; j_gene: TRBJ1-1; v_gene: TRBV6-5; CDR3nt: TGTGCCAGCAGTTACGAGACAGGGGGAATAAACACTGAAGCTTTCTTT; CDR3aa: CASSYETGGINTEAFF
d_gene: TRBD1; len: 18; abundance: .; j_gene: TRBJ1-1; v_gene: TRBV10-2; CDR3nt: TGCGCCAGCAGTGAGTCCCGGGACAGTTTGGGACTTCTGGCTGAAGCTTTCTTT; CDR3aa: CASSESRDSLGLLAEAFF
d_gene: .; len: 12; abundance: once; j_gene: TRBJ1-1; v_gene: TRBV29-1; CDR3nt: TGCAGCGTTAGACCGTCGAACACTGAAGCTTTCTTT; CDR3aa: CSVRPSNTEAFF
d_gene: .; len: 17; abundance: .; j_gene: TRBJ2-5; v_gene: TRBV11-2; CDR3nt: TGTGCCAGCAGCCCGTCCCGGGGCCAGAGAATACAAGAGACCCAGTACTTC; CDR3aa: CASSPSRGQRIQETQYF
d_gene: .; len: 18; abundance: few; j_gene: TRBJ2-2; v_gene: TRBV12-5; CDR3nt: TGTGCTAGTGGTTTGGCCGGGCCGGGAGAAAGGTACACCGGGGAGCTGTTTTTT; CDR3aa: CASGLAGPGERYTGELFF
d_gene: TRBD2; len: 18; abundance: once; j_gene: TRBJ2-3; v_gene: TRBV5-1; CDR3nt: TGCGCCAGCAGCAGGAGACTAGCGGGAGGGTCCTCCACAGATACGCAGTATTTT; CDR3aa: CASSRRLAGGSSTDTQYF
d_gene: .; len: 16; abundance: .; j_gene: TRBJ2-3; v_gene: TRBV15; CDR3nt: TGTGCCACCAGCAGAGATAGGAGTACAAACCCAGATACGCAGTATTTT; CDR3aa: CATSRDRSTNPDTQYF
d_gene: .; len: 14; abundance: .; j_gene: TRBJ1-4; v_gene: TRBV4-1; CDR3nt: TGCGCCAGCAGCCAAAATGGGGGGGGTGGAAAACTGTTTTTT; CDR3aa: CASSQNGGGGKLFF
d_gene: .; len: 13; abundance: .; j_gene: TRBJ2-5; v_gene: TRBV29-1; CDR3nt: TGCAGCGTTGAGAGGGGGGCCGGAGAGACCCAGTACTTC; CDR3aa: CSVERGAGETQYF
d_gene: TRBD2; len: 14; abundance: .; j_gene: TRBJ2-7; v_gene: TRBV11-1; CDR3nt: TGTGCCAGCAGGCCCGGGACTAGCGTTTACGAGCAGTACTTC; CDR3aa: CASRPGTSVYEQYF
d_gene: .; len: 15; abundance: .; j_gene: TRBJ2-7; v_gene: TRBV10-2; CDR3nt: TGCGCCAGCAGTGAGTCCCGAGTGGCTGAGTACGAGCAGTACTTC; CDR3aa: CASSESRVAEYEQYF
d_gene: TRBD1; len: 14; abundance: medium-sized; j_gene: TRBJ2-5; v_gene: TRBV2; CDR3nt: TGTGCCAGCAGAATAGGACAGGGGGGCGAGACCCAGTACTTC; CDR3aa: CASRIGQGGETQYF
d_gene: TRBD1; len: 15; abundance: .; j_gene: TRBJ2-4; v_gene: TRBV5-6; CDR3nt: TGTGCCAGCAGCAAGAACAGGGGAGAAGAAAACATTCAGTACTTC; CDR3aa: CASSKNRGEENIQYF
d_gene: TRBD2; len: 14; abundance: .; j_gene: TRBJ2-7; v_gene: TRBV6-6; CDR3nt: TGTGCCAGCAGCTCGTCTAGCGGCACCTACGAGCAGTACTTC; CDR3aa: CASSSSSGTYEQYF
d_gene: .; len: 15; abundance: .; j_gene: TRBJ1-2; v_gene: TRBV4-2; CDR3nt: TGTGCCAGCAGCTCACCCCAGGGAGGGGCCACTGGCTACACCTTC; CDR3aa: CASSSPQGGATGYTF
d_gene: TRBD2; len: 17; abundance: .; j_gene: TRBJ2-3; v_gene: TRBV10-3; CDR3nt: TGTGCCATCAGTGGGGCTAGCGGTAGTAGCCTCACAGATACGCAGTATTTT; CDR3aa: CAISGASGSSLTDTQYF
d_gene: .; len: 14; abundance: .; j_gene: TRBJ1-2; v_gene: TRBV15; CDR3nt: TGTGCCACCAGCAGAGATAGGGGAGCCTATGGCTACACCTTC; CDR3aa: CATSRDRGAYGYTF
d_gene: TRBD1; len: 16; abundance: few; j_gene: TRBJ1-5; v_gene: TRBV5-1; CDR3nt: TGCGCCAGCAGCTGGACAGGGGGCGCGAGAGGCCAGCCCCAGCATTTT; CDR3aa: CASSWTGGARGQPQHF
d_gene: .; len: 17; abundance: .; j_gene: TRBJ2-2; v_gene: TRBV27; CDR3nt: TGTGCCAGCAGCTTAGGTTGGGACCGACTAAACACCGGGGAGCTGTTTTTT; CDR3aa: CASSLGWDRLNTGELFF
d_gene: TRBD1; len: 14; abundance: few; j_gene: TRBJ1-3; v_gene: TRBV6-5; CDR3nt: TGTGCCAGCAGCATAGGACAGGTTGGAAACACCATATATTTT; CDR3aa: CASSIGQVGNTIYF
d_gene: .; len: 14; abundance: few; j_gene: TRBJ2-7; v_gene: TRBV7-2; CDR3nt: TGTGCCAGCAGCTTAGACCCTGGGGGTTACGAGCAGTACTTC; CDR3aa: CASSLDPGGYEQYF
d_gene: .; len: 15; abundance: .; j_gene: TRBJ1-3; v_gene: TRBV14; CDR3nt: TGTGCCAGCAGCCAATCCGCGTTCTCTGGAAACACCATATATTTT; CDR3aa: CASSQSAFSGNTIYF
d_gene: TRBD1; len: 14; abundance: .; j_gene: TRBJ2-7; v_gene: TRBV5-1; CDR3nt: TGCGCCAGCAGCTTGCAGGGGGCGACGTACGAGCAGTACTTC; CDR3aa: CASSLQGATYEQYF
d_gene: .; len: 14; abundance: .; j_gene: TRBJ1-3; v_gene: TRBV18; CDR3nt: TGTGCCAGCTCACCCGCCCGGACAGGAAACACCATATATTTT; CDR3aa: CASSPARTGNTIYF
d_gene: .; len: 14; abundance: .; j_gene: TRBJ1-1; v_gene: TRBV7-9; CDR3nt: TGTGCCAGCAGCTTAGGGGGACCCGGTACTGAAGCTTTCTTT; CDR3aa: CASSLGGPGTEAFF
d_gene: .; len: 15; abundance: .; j_gene: TRBJ1-5; v_gene: TRBV28; CDR3nt: TGTGCCAGCAGCTTGGCCGGACGGTCCCATCAGCCCCAGCATTTT; CDR3aa: CASSLAGRSHQPQHF